The following is a T cell receptor (beta chain) sequence with its context. What it recognizes is unknown. These data originate in a study of shared clonotypes between healthy human individuals. Study-level findings and limits: The authors sampled blood alone, and tissue repertoires likely differ.

Germline CDR1 reads MDHEN; CDR2 reads SYDVKM. The V end lost 0 bases, the J end lost 1 base, and 7 bases lay between the germline ends. The CDR3 runs 15 residues. Genomic DNA from each subset was divided evenly over several immunoSEQ plates. Template amounts of approximately 300 ng DNA, approximately 30,000 T cell genomes, were employed in unsorted PBMC replicate PCRs. Clones were read by immunoSEQ multiplex PCR, and TCRdb kept only the in-frame ones, dropping some. The sample includes about 490,000 clones, around 78% of them seen just once. Input material: PBMCs. The chain employs TRBV28 and TRBJ1-3; D gene uncertain. The TCR sequence derives from a woman aged 40 to 49 in good health. Some clones in this sample may be carry-over from other donors' samples. The CDR3 DNA is TGTGCCAGCAGTTTATGGAGGGCATCTGGAAACACCATATATTTT. This gives the protein CASSLWRASGNTIYF. Based on the CDR3 plus reference TRBV28 and TRBJ1-3, the full variable domain is DVKVTQSSRYLVKRTGEKVFLECVQDMDHENMFWYRQDPGLGLRLIYFSYDVKMKEKGDIPEGYSVSREKKERFSLILESASTNQTSMYLCASSLWRASGNTIYFGEGSWLTVV.